The 26 T cell receptor beta chains below all came from one sample that was sequenced in a study of shared clonotypes between healthy human individuals. Produced via immunoSEQ multiplex PCR; TCRdb's table is partial and in-frame only. This sample has 2 million to 2.5 million clones; over 85% occur once, and the top ten carry roughly 0.36%. The sample was naive CD4+ T cells from PBMCs. Stated subset: CD45RA+ positively selected. The origin of the receptors is a young man in good health. Some clones in this sample may be carry-over from other donors' samples.

The chain couples TRBV5-4 to TRBJ2-7; possibly TRBD2 for D (6 bases). Trimming took 4 bases from V and 2 from J, leaving 10 bases between them. This CDR3 contains 13 residues. Germline V CDR1 and CDR2: SGHNT, YYREEE (reference sequence). The CDR3 DNA is TGTGCCAGCAGCCCGGGAGACCCCTACGAGCAGTACTTC. It yields the protein CASSPGDPYEQYF.

This rearrangement joins TRBV19 to TRBJ2-7; TRBD1 matches 10 bases. The V gene's germline CDR1 is LNHDA and CDR2 SQIVND (reference sequence). There are 15 residues in the CDR3. Losses at the gene ends were 5 bases for V and 2 bases for J; bases not matched to a gene: 6. In DNA, the CDR3 is TGTGCCAGTAGTTGGTCGGGACAGGGGACCTACGAGCAGTACTTC. Protein sequence: CASSWSGQGTYEQYF.

This sequence joins TRBV10-3 and TRBJ2-2; tentative D call: TRBD2 (6 bases). CDR3 size: 12 residues. CDR1 is ENHRY and CDR2 is SYGVKD in the germline V gene. The V gene lost 5 bases and the J gene lost 6 bases, with 7 bases spanning the gap. The CDR3 coding sequence is TGTGCCATCAGTCGGGAGCCCGGGGAGCTGTTTTTT. Translation: CAISREPGELFF.

A single count supports this clone. This chain links TRBV5-4 with TRBJ2-3; 8 bases agree with TRBD2. After removal of 7 bases from V and 0 bases from J, the junction contained 13 bases not matched to a gene. This CDR3 has 17 amino acids. Germline V gives CDR1 SGHNT, CDR2 YYREEE (reference sequence). The CDR3 DNA is TGTGCCAGCGGACGCCTTTTAGCGGGAACAAGCACAGATACGCAGTATTTT. Residues: CASGRLLAGTSTDTQYF.

The chain combines TRBV19 with TRBJ2-3; 8 nucleotides align to TRBD1. This CDR3 is 16 amino acids long. Germline V gives CDR1 LNHDA, CDR2 SQIVND (reference sequence). V lost 4 bases to trimming and J lost 1 base; unmatched junction nucleotides: 7. The CDR3 sequence is CASSNLQGAGTDTQYF. In DNA form, the CDR3 reads TGTGCCAGTAGTAACCTCCAGGGGGCTGGCACAGATACGCAGTATTTT.

The chain is built from TRBV29-1 and TRBJ2-5, with a tentative D call TRBD2 (5 bases). The CDR3 runs 11 residues. In germline, CDR1 is SQVTM, CDR2 ANQGSEA. Trimming took 2 bases from V and 11 from J, leaving 12 bases between them. CDR3 coding DNA: TGCAGCGTTGAATCTAGCACGTTTCAGTACTTC. Translating it yields CSVESSTFQYF.

The table lists this clone with a count of one. The V call is TRBV5-1, the J call TRBJ2-1, with 11 bases fitting TRBD2. CDR3 length: 15 residues. V dropped 2 bases and J dropped 9; count of bases not matched to a gene: 7. Per germline, CDR1 SGHRS and CDR2 YFSETQ. The chain's CDR3 is CASSFTGTSGAEQFF. The CDR3 DNA follows: TGCGCCAGCAGCTTTACAGGGACTAGCGGCGCTGAGCAGTTCTTC.

J is TRBJ1-3 and V is TRBV27; D ambiguous. Germline values: CDR1 MNHEY, CDR2 SMNVEV (reference sequence). The CDR3 contains 15 residues. Trimming cost V 8 bases and J 8 bases, with 22 bases left between them. In DNA, the CDR3 is TGTGCCAGCGGCTCTCCGGGAGGCACGATAGACACCATATATTTT. Its protein is CASGSPGGTIDTIYF.

The chain combines TRBV5-1 with TRBJ2-7; D is perhaps TRBD1 (7 bases). The V end lost 3 bases, the J end lost 1 base, and 11 bases lay between the germline ends. CDR1 is SGHRS, CDR2 YFSETQ, per germline. CDR3 length equals 14 residues. Written as DNA, the CDR3 is TGCGCCAGCAGCTCAGGGGGGTTTTCCTACGAGCAGTACTTC. Its translation: CASSSGGFSYEQYF.

The chain is built from TRBV5-1 and TRBJ2-1; 14 bases are shared with TRBD2. With V trimmed by 4 bases and J by 9 bases, 6 bases remained unmatched. CDR1 and CDR2 (germline): SGHRS, YFSETQ. This CDR3 is 15 amino acids long. The CDR3 region has the DNA TGCGCCAGCAGCACAGGGACTAGCGGGAGTAGTGAGCAGTTCTTC. Translation gives CASSTGTSGSSEQFF. Variable domain in full (rest from reference TRBV5-1 and TRBJ2-1): KAGVTQTPRYLIKTRGQQVTLSCSPISGHRSVSWYQQTPGQGLQFLFEYFSETQRNKGNFPGRFSGRQFSNSRSEMNVSTLELGDSALYLCASSTGTSGSSEQFFGPGTRLTVL.

The chain couples TRBV6-5 to TRBJ1-2; no clear D gene. Germline loops: CDR1 MNHEY, CDR2 SVGAGI. The CDR3 has 14 amino acids. V was cut by 6 bases and J by 8 bases, with 19 bases left in between. CDR3 DNA: TGTGCCAGCAGCAGACTGGTGGGCGAAGGCGGCTACACCTTC. Protein: CASSRLVGEGGYTF.

The chain joins TRBV7-2 to TRBJ2-1; TRBD2 matches at 7 bases. V shed 5 bases and J 7 bases; nucleotides not matched to a gene: 17. CDR3 length equals 17 residues. In germline, CDR1 is SGHTA, CDR2 FQGNSA. The CDR3 sequence is CASSELGRAYVGNEQFF. CDR3 DNA: TGTGCCAGCAGCGAATTGGGGAGGGCCTACGTGGGTAATGAGCAGTTCTTC.

The chain joins TRBV5-1 to TRBJ2-7; D is unresolved. This CDR3 region has 14 residues. Germline V gene data show CDR1 as SGHRS and CDR2 as YFSETQ. V shed 4 bases and J shed 6 bases, with 17 bases lying between them. CDR3 sequence reads: CASSDGFTLFEQYF. DNA of the CDR3: TGCGCCAGCAGCGACGGTTTTACCCTCTTCGAGCAGTACTTC.

The CDR3, as DNA: TGTGCCAGCAGTATAACGTGGGACAACTACGAGCAGTACTTC. Translation gives CASSITWDNYEQYF. The chain couples TRBV6-6 to TRBJ2-7; possible D gene TRBD1, 6 bases. Looked up from germline, CDR1 is MNHNY and CDR2 is SVGAGI (reference sequence). The CDR3 has 14 amino acids. V lost 5 bases to trimming and J lost 3 bases, with 14 bases between them.

V is TRBV11-3 and J is TRBJ2-1; TRBD2 aligns across 13 bases. This CDR3 contains 15 residues. Trimming took 5 bases from V and 6 from J; bases not matched to a gene: 4. CDR1 and CDR2 (germline): SGHNT, YENEEA. The CDR3 DNA reads as TGTGCCAGCAGCGAGGGACTAGCGGGGTCCAATGAGCAGTTCTTC. It specifies CASSEGLAGSNEQFF. Using reference TRBV11-3 and TRBJ2-1 for the parts outside the CDR3, the full variable domain is EAGVVQSPRYKIIEKKQPVAFWCNPISGHNTLYWYLQNLGQGPELLIRYENEEAVDDSQLPKDRFSAERLKGVDSTLKIQPAELGDSAVYLCASSEGLAGSNEQFFGPGTRLTVL.

This chain uses TRBV5-4 with TRBJ2-3, with D perhaps matching TRBD2 (5 bases). The CDR3 spans 14 residues. CDR1 and CDR2 from the germline V gene are SGHNT and YYREEE (reference sequence). V was pared by 3 bases and J by 2 bases, with 10 bases between. DNA for the CDR3: TGTGCCAGCAGCTCGACTACCTACACAGATACGCAGTATTTT. It is translated as CASSSTTYTDTQYF.

The chain employs TRBV6-6 and TRBJ2-1, with D possibly being TRBD2 (6 bases). The CDR3 has 14 amino acids. Germline V gene data show CDR1 as MNHNY and CDR2 as SVGAGI (reference sequence). Trimming shortened V by 6 bases and J by 6 bases, and 15 bases separated the two germline ends. CDR3 bases: TGTGCCAGCAGCAGAGAGCGGGTGACCAATGAGCAGTTCTTC. Translating gives CASSRERVTNEQFF.

The chain recombines TRBV5-8 with TRBJ2-2, with 8 bases identical to TRBD1. The CDR3 is made up of 16 amino acids. CDR1 SGHTS and CDR2 YDEGEE come from the germline V gene. V was clipped by 4 bases and J by 2 bases; unmatched bases: 7. CDR3 bases: TGTGCCAGCAGCCGAAGGACAGGGAAAAACACCGGGGAGCTGTTTTTT. It yields the protein CASSRRTGKNTGELFF.

This clone has only one observation. The gene calls are TRBV6-1 and TRBJ1-5, with D hard to call. Trimming stripped 3 bases from V and 7 bases from J, with 16 bases between. The CDR3 runs 15 residues. CDR1 and CDR2 from the germline V gene are MNHNS and SASEGT. CDR3 sequence (DNA): TGTGCCAGCAGTGAGTTCGAGGAGCCCCTACAGCCCCAGCATTTT. This translates into CASSEFEEPLQPQHF.

V is TRBV7-2 and J is TRBJ2-5; 12 bases match TRBD2. Germline assignment: CDR1 SGHTA and CDR2 FQGNSA. V shed 1 base, J shed 6 bases, and the junction held 6 bases outside the gene matches. The CDR3 consists of 16 residues. The chain's CDR3 is CASSLEASGRGKTQYF. CDR3 DNA: TGTGCCAGCAGCTTAGAGGCTAGCGGGAGGGGAAAGACCCAGTACTTC.

V and J are TRBV10-3 and TRBJ2-7; possible D gene TRBD1, 5 bases. The CDR3 is made up of 18 amino acids. CDR1 and CDR2 from the germline V gene are ENHRY and SYGVKD. The V gene lost 2 bases and the J gene lost 1 base, with 21 bases spanning the gap. The CDR3 here is CAISETSLQGSWSYEQYF. CDR3 nucleotides: TGTGCCATCAGTGAGACCTCGCTCCAGGGCAGTTGGTCCTACGAGCAGTACTTC.

The chain combines TRBV2 with TRBJ1-4; the D gene is possibly TRBD1 (5 bases). V was shortened by 6 bases and J by 4 bases, with 12 bases between the two germline ends. CDR1 is SNHLY and CDR2 is FYNNEI in the germline V gene. This CDR3 region has 14 residues. In DNA, the CDR3 is TGTGCCAGCAGCCTCGGGACGAGTAATGAAAAACTGTTTTTT. Translation gives CASSLGTSNEKLFF.

The rearrangement links TRBV7-7 to TRBJ1-2; D perhaps matches TRBD1 (6 bases). The V end was cut by 5 bases, the J end by 0 bases, with 13 bases between. There are 15 residues in the CDR3. Germline V gives CDR1 SSHAT, CDR2 FNYEAQ (reference sequence). CDR3 sequence: CASSVIRDTNYGYTF. The CDR3 nucleotides are TGTGCCAGCAGCGTGATCCGGGACACTAACTATGGCTACACCTTC.

CDR3 amino acids: CASSQVWADSNQPQHF. The CDR3 DNA reads TGTGCCAGCAGCCAAGTCTGGGCGGATAGCAATCAGCCCCAGCATTTT. The chain is built from TRBV4-2 and TRBJ1-5, with no clear D. Germline CDR1 and CDR2: LGHNA and YNFKEQ. This CDR3 is built from 16 residues. V was shortened by 1 base and J by 0 bases, with 10 bases between the two germline ends.

The sample holds a few counts of this clone. The chain uses TRBV28 and TRBJ1-5; TRBD1 is a possible D gene (6 bases). V was cut by 6 bases and J by 5 bases, with 14 bases left in between. Germline CDR1 reads MDHEN; CDR2 reads SYDVKM. The CDR3 runs to 14 residues. The CDR3 DNA reads as TGTGCCAGCAGCCAAAACCGGGGGCATCAGCCCCAGCATTTT. Its protein product is CASSQNRGHQPQHF.

V and J are TRBV9 and TRBJ1-2; 10 bases align to TRBD1. The length of the CDR3 is 15 residues. Germline V gene lookup returns CDR1 SGDLS and CDR2 YYNGEE. V gave up 4 bases and J gave up 8 bases; unmatched junction bases: 11. CDR3 loop: CASSPRTGGDKGYTF. The CDR3, as DNA: TGTGCCAGCAGCCCCCGGACAGGGGGAGACAAAGGCTACACCTTC.